This T cell receptor beta chain was identified during a study of T cell changes during pregnancy in multiple sclerosis. The germline V gene encodes CDR1 ENHRY and CDR2 SYGVKD. The V and J ends lost 6 bases and 4 bases respectively, with 14 bases between them. This CDR3 is built from 14 residues. The data were produced by immunoSEQ multiplex PCR, yet TCRdb's version contains in-frame clones alone and is incomplete. The repertoire holds about 59,000 clones, with roughly 92% as singletons. The chain combines TRBV10-3 with TRBJ2-3; possible D gene TRBD1, 7 bases. The sequencing here drew on CD8+ T cells from peripheral blood mononuclear cells, taken in the third trimester of pregnancy. The sequence was collected from a female donor with multiple sclerosis, enrolled in a pregnancy study. CDR3 sequence (DNA): TGTGCCATCAGCCAAACAGGGGAGGCAGATACGCAGTATTTT. Its protein product is CAISQTGEADTQYF.